Following are 26 T cell receptor beta chains from one sample sequenced in a study of cytomegalovirus exposure and HLA in healthy donors. Use of 60 Vbeta and 13 Jbeta primers characterized the PCR. Using immunoSEQ multiplex PCR, the repertoire was profiled, and TCRdb retains in-frame clones only, with some absent. The sample has 35,000 to 45,000 clones, 50% seen once. The sample was PBMCs. The receptors shown here come from a human donor in good health.

This chain connects TRBV4-2 to TRBJ2-2; a possible D gene is TRBD1 (5 bases). In germline, CDR1 is LGHNA, CDR2 YNFKEQ. The ends were cut back, 4 bases at V and 5 bases at J, with 8 bases in the middle. This CDR3 comprises 13 residues. The CDR3 reads CASSPQGTGELFF. CDR3 in DNA: TGTGCCAGCAGCCCCCAGGGAACCGGGGAGCTGTTTTTT.

The chain recombines TRBV25-1 with TRBJ2-5, with 8 nucleotides matching TRBD2. V was pared by 3 bases and J by 4 bases, with 7 bases of the junction left unmatched. CDR3 length: 15 amino acids. Looked up from germline, CDR1 is MGHDK and CDR2 is SYGVNS. CDR3 in DNA: TGTGCCAGCAGTGAGCCAGCGGGGGCGGGAGAGACCCAGTACTTC. It codes for CASSEPAGAGETQYF.

This clone was counted only a few times. The CDR3 DNA is TGCGCCAGCAGCGGGCTAGCGGGAGTCACCGGGGAGCTGTTTTTT. It encodes CASSGLAGVTGELFF. This sequence joins TRBV5-1 and TRBJ2-2; 10 positions match TRBD2. The junction had 4 bases not matched to a gene; V was cut back by 4 bases and J by 4 bases. The CDR3 is 15 residues long. The germline CDR1 and CDR2 sequences are SGHRS and YFSETQ.

This chain connects TRBV5-6 to TRBJ2-4; 7 bases are a match to TRBD1. J lost 4 bases, V lost 0 bases, and 13 bases had no gene match. CDR1 is SGHDT, CDR2 YYEEEE, per germline. This CDR3 has 18 amino acids. CDR3 protein: CASSLDGWAGTEKNIQYF. The CDR3 bases are TGTGCCAGCAGCTTGGATGGTTGGGCCGGGACAGAAAAAAACATTCAGTACTTC.

The rearrangement links TRBV18 to TRBJ1-1; D gene uncertain. This CDR3 spans 14 amino acids. Germline CDR1 KGHSH, CDR2 LQKENI. V lost 2 bases and J 3 bases, leaving 10 bases between the germline ends. The CDR3, as DNA: TGTGCCAGCTCACCAATTGGAGTTGACACTGAAGCTTTCTTT. It codes for CASSPIGVDTEAFF.

This clone has only a few counts. The chain has TRBV27 and TRBJ1-2; TRBD1 matches 9 bases. J was trimmed by 3 bases and V by 0 bases; bases with no gene match: 5. Per the germline V gene, CDR1 is MNHEY and CDR2 is SMNVEV (reference sequence). The CDR3 is 16 amino acids. In DNA, the CDR3 is TGTGCCAGCAGTTTATCCCGGACAGGGGACTACTATGGCTACACCTTC. As protein: CASSLSRTGDYYGYTF.

Comment on this clone: The junction and the germline gene differ at one end; a read error may be behind it. V is TRBV4-3 and J is TRBJ2-1; TRBD2 agrees at 12 bases. This CDR3 is built from 17 residues. Germline CDR1 LGHNA, CDR2 YSLEER. The CDR3 loop reads CASNQDGTSGRFDEQFF. CDR3 DNA: TGCGCCAGCAACCAAGATGGTACTAGCGGGAGGTTCGATGAGCAGTTCTTC.

Notes on this clone: Other DNA sequences of this sample code for an identical CDR3. The rearrangement uses TRBV18 and TRBJ1-1; D is perhaps TRBD1 (5 bases). V shed 2 bases and J shed 0 bases, with 7 bases lying between them. This CDR3 comprises 14 residues. CDR1 and CDR2 (germline): KGHSH, LQKENI. The CDR3 region is CASSPDSLNTEAFF. Written as DNA, the CDR3 is TGTGCCAGCTCACCAGACAGCTTGAACACTGAAGCTTTCTTT.

This chain connects TRBV6-5 to TRBJ2-7, with 11 bases matching TRBD2. This CDR3 has 14 amino acids. From germline, CDR1 is MNHEY and CDR2 SVGAGI. The V and J ends lost 6 bases and 1 base, in that order; junction bases with no gene match: 2. The CDR3 is CASRSSGRSYEQYF. Here the CDR3 DNA reads TGTGCCAGCAGATCTAGCGGGAGGTCCTACGAGCAGTACTTC.

CDR3 DNA sequence: TGTGCCACCAGCAGAGGTTCAGACACCTACGAGCAGTACTTC. The encoded protein is CATSRGSDTYEQYF. This chain uses TRBV15 with TRBJ2-7, with unresolved D. The CDR3 sequence is 14 residues long. Per germline, CDR1 LNHNV and CDR2 YYDKDF (reference sequence). Deletions cut 1 base from V and 2 bases from J, with 9 bases between.

This clone was seen a handful of times. CDR3 residues: CATSHGNYGYTF. DNA of the CDR3: TGTGCCACATCCCACGGGAACTATGGCTACACCTTC. This chain joins TRBV15 and TRBJ1-2; D gene uncertain. Trimming stripped 9 bases from V and 2 bases from J, with 10 bases between. Germline lookup yields CDR1 LNHNV and CDR2 YYDKDF (reference sequence). This CDR3 region has 12 residues.

This chain uses TRBV4-2 with TRBJ2-3; 11 bases match TRBD2. There are 16 residues in the CDR3. With 2 bases clipped from V and 4 bases from J, the junction kept 5 bases outside the gene matches. The V gene's germline CDR1 is LGHNA and CDR2 YNFKEQ. In DNA form, the CDR3 reads TGTGCCAGCAGCCAACCGACTAGCGGGGAACCAGATACGCAGTATTTT. Translation gives CASSQPTSGEPDTQYF.

As regards this clone: The junction and the germline gene differ at one end; a read error may be behind it. The V call is TRBV7-2, the J call TRBJ2-1, with 14 positions matching TRBD2. Germline CDR1 is SGHTA and CDR2 is FQGNSA. The CDR3 covers 16 residues. CDR3 protein: CAGSARLAGGLGEQFF. The CDR3 region has the DNA TGTGCCGGCAGCGCAAGACTAGCGGGGGGGCTCGGTGAGCAGTTCTTC.

The V call is TRBV19, the J call TRBJ1-2; D possibly corresponds to TRBD1 (5 bases). Trimming cost V 3 bases and J 4 bases, with 12 bases left between them. The CDR3 loop spans 14 amino acids. Germline lookup yields CDR1 LNHDA and CDR2 SQIVND (reference sequence). The CDR3 DNA reads as TGTGCCAGTAGTATCCCCGGGGGTCCCTATGGCTACACCTTC. This translates into CASSIPGGPYGYTF. The whole variable domain, filled in from reference TRBV19 and TRBJ1-2, reads DGGITQSPKYLFRKEGQNVTLSCEQNLNHDAMYWYRQDPGQGLRLIYYSQIVNDFQKGDIAEGYSVSREKKESFPLTVTSAQKNPTAFYLCASSIPGGPYGYTFGSGTRLTVV.

This clone was seen just once. V is TRBV25-1 and J is TRBJ1-2; no clear D. Germline CDR1 is MGHDK and CDR2 is SYGVNS. Trimming stripped 2 bases from V and 10 bases from J, with 14 bases between. This CDR3 has 13 residues. The CDR3 reads CASSEGGRSIYTF. The DNA for the CDR3 is TGTGCCAGCAGTGAAGGTGGCCGTTCAATCTACACCTTC.

Comment on this clone: Germline and junction disagree at one end, which may indicate a read error. The chain links TRBV28 to TRBJ1-1; D uncertain. The CDR3 contains 14 residues. Per the germline V gene, CDR1 is MDHEN and CDR2 is SYDVKM. The CDR3 is CASSFRYRDTDAFF. CDR3 sequence (DNA): TGTGCCAGCAGTTTTAGGTACCGAGACACTGACGCTTTCTTT.

This clone has a handful of counts. The rearrangement joins TRBV7-3 to TRBJ2-7; D is undetermined. Trimming took off 5 bases at V and 4 bases at J, with 15 bases between the two ends. The germline CDR1 and CDR2 sequences are SGHTA and FQGTGA. The CDR3 consists of 14 residues. This CDR3 reads CASSIPPECYEQYF. The CDR3 DNA follows: TGTGCCAGCAGCATCCCCCCCGAGTGTTACGAGCAGTACTTC.

Only a few counts were recorded for this clone. The chain couples TRBV4-2 to TRBJ2-7, with TRBD1 identical over 11 bases. Germline CDR1 is LGHNA and CDR2 is YNFKEQ. V dropped 0 bases and J dropped 3; count of bases not matched to a gene: 1. This CDR3 has 15 amino acids. CDR3 in DNA: TGTGCCAGCAGCCAAGATGGGACAGGGGGCTACGAGCAGTACTTC. Translating it yields CASSQDGTGGYEQYF.

Note on this clone: One end of the junction is discordant with germline, which a read error may explain. This chain joins TRBV5-6 and TRBJ2-3; weak D call: TRBD1 (6 bases). CDR1 and CDR2 from the germline V gene are SGHDT and YYEEEE. This CDR3 region has 12 residues. CDR3 sequence (DNA): TGTGCCAGCAGCCCTGGGACATCGAGGTATGATTTT. Encoded protein: CASSPGTSRYDF.

This chain uses TRBV9 with TRBJ2-1, with a tentative D call TRBD1 (6 bases). Between the trimmed V and J ends, which lost 4 bases and 6 bases, there was a span of 17 bases. CDR1 SGDLS and CDR2 YYNGEE come from the germline V gene. The CDR3 totals 15 residues. In DNA, the CDR3 is TGTGCCAGCAGCACCATTAAAGGGGGAGTCAATGAGCAGTTCTTC. Residues: CASSTIKGGVNEQFF.

The chain has TRBV5-5 and TRBJ1-1; 7 nucleotides agree with TRBD1. This CDR3 comprises 15 residues. Germline values: CDR1 SGHKS, CDR2 YYEKEE (reference sequence). The trim removed 0 bases at V and 4 bases at J, leaving 6 bases unmatched. CDR3: CASSLATGLVTEAFF. The CDR3 coding sequence is TGTGCCAGCAGCTTGGCGACAGGGTTGGTCACTGAAGCTTTCTTT.

This clone was seen a handful of times. The V and J genes are TRBV2 and TRBJ2-1, with 9 bases lining up with TRBD2. Trimming took 4 bases from V and 8 from J; bases not matched to a gene: 9. The CDR3 is made up of 15 amino acids. Germline CDR1 SNHLY, CDR2 FYNNEI. The CDR3 loop reads CASSVQSSGMDEQFF. For the CDR3, the DNA is TGTGCCAGCAGTGTGCAGTCTAGCGGGATGGATGAGCAGTTCTTC.

This clone has a handful of counts. The chain joins TRBV29-1 to TRBJ2-3; 14 bases map to TRBD2. Unmatched junction bases numbered 12, after V lost 7 bases and J lost 9 bases. CDR1 and CDR2 (germline): SQVTM, ANQGSEA. CDR3 size: 15 residues. CDR3 DNA sequence: TGCAGCGCTACTCCGACTAGCGGGAGGGCAGGCACGCAGTATTTT. It yields the protein CSATPTSGRAGTQYF.

This chain connects TRBV10-3 to TRBJ1-4; TRBD1 matches at 7 bases. The CDR3 totals 15 residues. Germline CDR1 ENHRY, CDR2 SYGVKD. V lost 0 bases, J lost 3 bases, and 1 base stayed unmatched. CDR3: CAISESQGANEKLFF. The CDR3 region has the DNA TGTGCCATCAGTGAGTCTCAGGGGGCTAATGAAAAACTGTTTTTT.

The chain uses TRBV4-1 and TRBJ1-2; 11 nucleotides align to TRBD1. J gave up 3 bases and V 3 bases, and 18 bases lay outside the gene matches. Germline CDR1 and CDR2: MGHRA and YSYEKL. The CDR3 loop spans 20 amino acids. The CDR3 DNA reads as TGCGCCAGCAGCCACCGGGACAGGGGGTCGCCCCCCCTGAGGGACTATGGCTACACCTTC. This sequence encodes CASSHRDRGSPPLRDYGYTF.

The V call is TRBV7-9, the J call TRBJ2-7, with 10 nucleotides matching TRBD2. V shed 6 bases and J 0 bases; nucleotides not matched to a gene: 5. The CDR3 length is 15 residues. The germline CDR1 and CDR2 sequences are SEHNR and FQNEAQ (reference sequence). The CDR3 nucleotides are TGTGCCAGCAGGCCCGGGACTAGCGTCTCCTACGAGCAGTACTTC. This encodes CASRPGTSVSYEQYF. Combining the CDR3 with reference TRBV7-9 and TRBJ2-7 gives the whole variable domain DTGVSQNPRHKITKRGQNVTFRCDPISEHNRLYWYRQTLGQGPEFLTYFQNEAQLEKSRLLSDRFSAERPKGSFSTLEIQRTEQGDSAMYLCASRPGTSVSYEQYFGPGTRLTVT.